The 25 T cell receptor beta chains listed next were all sequenced from one sample in a study of blood T cell repertoires in COVID-19. Assay used: immunoSEQ multiplex PCR; TCRdb lists only in-frame clones, some missing. The sample shows approximately 200,000 clones, approximately 90% of them seen only once. The source material was PBMCs or T cells enriched from blood (not recorded which). These TCRs come from a woman aged 25 to 39 who had recovered from COVID-19.

The chain combines TRBV6-5 with TRBJ1-5; a possible D gene is TRBD1 (5 bases). V gave up 4 bases and J gave up 7 bases, with 14 bases separating them. The CDR3 loop spans 14 amino acids. Germline values: CDR1 MNHEY, CDR2 SVGAGI. CDR3 coding DNA: TGTGCCAGCAGTTCAACAGGATTTCGGCAGCCCCAGCATTTT. Its protein is CASSSTGFRQPQHF.

The table lists this clone with a count of one. The CDR3 DNA reads TGTGCCAGCAGCCAAGACCCAGATTACAATGAGCAGTTCTTC. Protein: CASSQDPDYNEQFF. This sequence joins TRBV3-1 (or the pseudogene TRBV3-2) and TRBJ2-1, with D unclear. Trimming removed 0 bases from V and 4 bases from J, with 7 bases in between. Germline V gives CDR1 LGHDT, CDR2 YNNKEL (reference sequence). This CDR3 has 14 amino acids.

The CDR3 nucleotides read TGTGCCAGCAGTAGACAGGGGCATGGCTACACCTTC. It is translated as CASSRQGHGYTF. The chain links TRBV6-4 to TRBJ1-2; TRBD1 aligns across 8 bases. The CDR3 sequence is 12 residues long. Unmatched junction bases numbered 2, after V lost 5 bases and J lost 6 bases. CDR1 is MRHNA, CDR2 SNTAGT, per germline.

This chain joins TRBV11-2 and TRBJ2-1, with 16 nucleotides matching TRBD2. The CDR3 loop spans 17 amino acids. In germline, CDR1 is SGHAT, CDR2 FQNNGV. V shed 4 bases, J shed 6 bases, and the junction held 6 bases outside the gene matches. The CDR3 loop reads CASSSQGLAGGLNEQFF. CDR3 in DNA: TGTGCCAGCAGCTCCCAGGGACTAGCGGGGGGGCTCAATGAGCAGTTCTTC.

This sequence joins TRBV19 and TRBJ2-4; possibly TRBD1 for D (5 bases). V lost 0 bases and J 6 bases, leaving 9 bases between the germline ends. The CDR3 runs 14 residues. Germline values: CDR1 LNHDA, CDR2 SQIVND (reference sequence). CDR3 DNA: TGTGCCAGTAGTATAGAGGGGCAGGTAAACATTCAGTACTTC. The encoded protein is CASSIEGQVNIQYF.

The gene calls are TRBV11-3 and TRBJ2-1; 10 nucleotides align to TRBD1. The CDR3 is 17 amino acids. J gave up 3 bases and V 0 bases, and 5 bases lay outside the gene matches. Germline CDR1 is SGHNT and CDR2 is YENEEA. The CDR3 coding sequence is TGTGCCAGCAGCTTAGACCTCAGGACAGGGGGCTACAATGAGCAGTTCTTC. Protein sequence: CASSLDLRTGGYNEQFF.

DNA of the CDR3: TGTGCCAGCAGCCTCGAGACAGGGGCCGCCCGGCAGCCCCAGCATTTT. It is translated as CASSLETGAARQPQHF. J is TRBJ1-5 and V is TRBV5-5, with 8 bases lining up with TRBD1. This CDR3 region has 16 residues. V lost 4 bases and J lost 7; bases outside the gene matches: 13. Germline V CDR1 and CDR2: SGHKS, YYEKEE (reference sequence).

This clone is a singleton in its sample. The J gene is TRBJ1-5, the V gene TRBV2; 9 bases fit TRBD1. The CDR3 runs to 15 residues. Germline CDR1 is SNHLY and CDR2 is FYNNEI. The V segment lost 2 bases and the J segment 5 bases; nucleotides outside the gene matches: 4. The DNA of the CDR3 is TGTGCCAGCAGTGAAAACAGGGGGCTGGATCAGCCCCAGCATTTT. This sequence encodes CASSENRGLDQPQHF.

This rearrangement joins TRBV15 to TRBJ1-6, with 8 bases fitting TRBD1. CDR3 size: 16 residues. Germline lookup yields CDR1 LNHNV and CDR2 YYDKDF (reference sequence). After removal of 2 bases from V and 3 bases from J, the junction contained 3 bases not matched to a gene. In nucleotides, the CDR3 is TGTGCCACCAGCAGACCCGGGACAGGCTATAATTCACCCCTCCACTTT. It translates to CATSRPGTGYNSPLHF.

The V call is TRBV7-6, the J call TRBJ1-1; maybe TRBD1 (5 bases). The CDR3 is made up of 13 amino acids. Germline V gene data show CDR1 as SGHVS and CDR2 as FNYEAQ. Trimming took 6 bases from V and 5 from J, leaving 13 bases between them. The CDR3 DNA is TGTGCCAGCAGGGACCCAGGGAGGACTGAAGCTTTCTTT. Its translation is CASRDPGRTEAFF.

The chain couples TRBV7-9 to TRBJ2-7, with 9 bases identical to TRBD2. V lost 0 bases to trimming and J lost 3 bases; unmatched junction nucleotides: 9. The CDR3 totals 17 residues. From germline, CDR1 is SEHNR and CDR2 FQNEAQ (reference sequence). The CDR3 region is CASSLAAGSGSFYEQYF. As DNA, the CDR3 is TGTGCCAGCAGCTTAGCGGCGGGTAGCGGGAGTTTCTACGAGCAGTACTTC.

The V and J genes are TRBV7-2 and TRBJ2-7, with 9 positions matching TRBD1. Germline CDR1 is SGHTA and CDR2 is FQGNSA. The CDR3 contains 15 residues. V trimming: 5 bases; J trimming: 5 bases; junction bases outside the gene matches: 10. This chain's CDR3 is CASSQTTGGADEQYF. The CDR3 DNA reads as TGTGCCAGCAGCCAAACGACAGGGGGTGCCGACGAGCAGTACTTC.

This clone was seen a single time. The gene calls are TRBV12-3 or TRBV12-4 and TRBJ1-5; D is perhaps TRBD1 (5 bases). V lost 5 bases and J 4 bases, leaving 9 bases between the germline ends. The CDR3 is made up of 13 amino acids. The CDR3, as DNA: TGTGCCAGCAGTGACAGCTCAAATCAGCCCCAGCATTTT. It yields the protein CASSDSSNQPQHF.

This clone has a single count. The chain uses TRBV28 and TRBJ1-4; TRBD1 is a possible D gene (5 bases). This CDR3 is 15 amino acids long. V shed 5 bases and J shed 7 bases, with 17 bases lying between them. Germline CDR1 and CDR2: MDHEN and SYDVKM. CDR3 sequence reads: CASSTDAIQGEKLFF. CDR3 in DNA: TGTGCCAGCAGTACGGACGCGATTCAGGGTGAAAAACTGTTTTTT.

The chain couples TRBV4-1 to TRBJ2-7; TRBD2 aligns across 8 bases. This CDR3 spans 14 amino acids. V lost 0 bases to trimming and J lost 7 bases; unmatched junction nucleotides: 5. Germline assignment: CDR1 MGHRA and CDR2 YSYEKL. The CDR3 loop is CASSQDEAGAEQYF. CDR3 bases: TGCGCCAGCAGCCAAGATGAAGCGGGGGCTGAGCAGTACTTC.

This chain joins TRBV29-1 and TRBJ2-3, with 7 bases matching TRBD1. V trimming: 2 bases; J trimming: 3 bases; junction bases outside the gene matches: 5. The CDR3 is 14 residues long. Germline V lookup: CDR1 SQVTM, CDR2 ANQGSEA. CDR3 sequence: CSVEQGVETDTQYF. As DNA, the CDR3 is TGCAGCGTTGAACAGGGGGTTGAAACAGATACGCAGTATTTT.

The chain is built from TRBV7-2 and TRBJ2-3, with D possibly matching TRBD2 (6 bases). This CDR3 is built from 15 residues. V gave up 1 base and J gave up 11 bases, with 19 bases separating them. Germline CDR1 and CDR2: SGHTA and FQGNSA. This chain's CDR3 is CASSLDWIGDSRQYF. For the CDR3, the DNA is TGTGCCAGCAGCTTAGATTGGATCGGGGACTCAAGGCAGTATTTT.

Notes on this clone: This same CDR3 is encoded by further DNA sequences in the sample. The gene calls are TRBV29-1 and TRBJ1-1, with D perhaps TRBD1 (6 bases). V dropped 6 bases and J dropped 8 bases, with 7 bases sitting between them. The CDR3 covers 9 residues. Germline lookup yields CDR1 SQVTM and CDR2 ANQGSEA. DNA of the CDR3: TGCAGCGTGGGGACAGAAGCTTTCTTT. Its protein product is CSVGTEAFF.

The CDR3: CASSQEVKIRTRGSDTQYF. The CDR3 DNA sequence: TGTGCCAGCAGCCAAGAGGTGAAGATAAGGACTAGGGGGTCGGATACGCAGTATTTT. The chain carries TRBV4-2 and TRBJ2-3, with a weak D call TRBD2 (7 bases). Germline V lookup: CDR1 LGHNA, CDR2 YNFKEQ. The CDR3 runs 19 residues. Between the trimmed V and J ends, which lost 0 bases and 6 bases, there was a span of 25 bases.

The chain is built from TRBV6-5 and TRBJ1-5; 12 bases fit TRBD1. After removal of 8 bases from V and 7 bases from J, the junction contained 9 bases not matched to a gene. This CDR3 is built from 15 residues. The germline gives CDR1 MNHEY, CDR2 SVGAGI. The CDR3 loop reads CASGSGTGGGQPQHF. CDR3 bases: TGTGCCAGCGGATCCGGGACAGGGGGCGGGCAGCCCCAGCATTTT.

J is TRBJ2-1 and V is TRBV7-7; TRBD2 matches 8 bases. The ends lost 4 bases at V and 6 bases at J; junction bases unmatched: 8. The CDR3 contains 15 residues. Germline V gene lookup returns CDR1 SSHAT and CDR2 FNYEAQ (reference sequence). The DNA for the CDR3 is TGTGCCAGCAGCTCCTTAGCGGGATCCCCCAATGAGCAGTTCTTC. Its protein is CASSSLAGSPNEQFF. Using reference TRBV7-7 and TRBJ2-1 for the parts outside the CDR3, the full variable domain is GAGVSQSPRYKVTKRGQDVTLRCDPISSHATLYWYQQALGQGPEFLTYFNYEAQPDKSGLPSDRFSAERPEGSISTLTIQRTEQRDSAMYRCASSSLAGSPNEQFFGPGTRLTVL.

The chain couples TRBV9 to TRBJ2-3, with 7 bases aligning to TRBD2. The CDR3 covers 16 residues. V shed 0 bases, J shed 8 bases, and the junction held 12 bases outside the gene matches. CDR1 is SGDLS, CDR2 YYNGEE, per germline. CDR3 in DNA: TGTGCCAGCAGCGTAGGCGACGGGGGGAGGTTAGGTACGCAGTATTTT. Its protein is CASSVGDGGRLGTQYF. Combining the CDR3 with reference TRBV9 and TRBJ2-3 gives the whole variable domain DSGVTQTPKHLITATGQRVTLRCSPRSGDLSVYWYQQSLDQGLQFLIQYYNGEERAKGNILERFSAQQFPDLHSELNLSSLELGDSALYFCASSVGDGGRLGTQYFGPGTRLTVL.

Concerning this clone: Other DNA sequences from this sample encode an identical CDR3 as well. This chain joins TRBV12-3 or TRBV12-4 and TRBJ1-2; D not resolved. The CDR3 is 13 residues long. V lost 2 bases to trimming and J lost 2 bases, with 6 bases between them. The CDR3 here is CASSLSRNYGYTF. CDR3 nucleotide sequence: TGTGCCAGCAGTTTATCCAGGAACTATGGCTACACCTTC.

The chain has TRBV2 and TRBJ2-7; 10 bases agree with TRBD1. CDR3 size: 14 residues. The J segment lost 7 bases and the V segment lost 6 bases, leaving 9 bases of the junction unmatched. Germline CDR1 is SNHLY and CDR2 is FYNNEI. The CDR3 DNA reads TGTGCCAGCAGCCCCGGGACAGGGGTGGGGGAGCAGTACTTC. This encodes CASSPGTGVGEQYF.

This chain joins TRBV11-3 and TRBJ2-1; possible D gene TRBD1, 6 bases. The CDR3 covers 15 residues. The V end lost 4 bases, the J end lost 4 bases, and 14 bases lay between the germline ends. The V gene's germline CDR1 is SGHNT and CDR2 YENEEA. The CDR3 here is CASSYRQETYNEQFF. Written as DNA, the CDR3 is TGTGCCAGCAGCTACCGACAGGAAACTTACAATGAGCAGTTCTTC. Full variable domain (outside the CDR3, taken from reference TRBV11-3 and TRBJ2-1): EAGVVQSPRYKIIEKKQPVAFWCNPISGHNTLYWYLQNLGQGPELLIRYENEEAVDDSQLPKDRFSAERLKGVDSTLKIQPAELGDSAVYLCASSYRQETYNEQFFGPGTRLTVL.